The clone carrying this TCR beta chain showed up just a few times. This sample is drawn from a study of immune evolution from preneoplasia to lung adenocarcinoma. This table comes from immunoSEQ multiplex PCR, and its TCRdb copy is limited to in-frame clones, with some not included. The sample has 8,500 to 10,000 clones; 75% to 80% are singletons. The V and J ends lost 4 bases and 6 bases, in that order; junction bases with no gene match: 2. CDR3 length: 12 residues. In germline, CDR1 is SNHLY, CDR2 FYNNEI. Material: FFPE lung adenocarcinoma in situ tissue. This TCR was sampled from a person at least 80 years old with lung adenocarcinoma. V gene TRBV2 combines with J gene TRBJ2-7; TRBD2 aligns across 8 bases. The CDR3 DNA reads TGTGCCAGCAGTGTACGGGGGGGCGAGCAGTACTTC. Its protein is CASSVRGGEQYF.